Listed here are 11 T cell receptor beta chains from one sample, sequenced in a study of blood T cell repertoires in COVID-19. Sequencing was performed with immunoSEQ multiplex PCR; in TCRdb, only in-frame clones are kept and a portion is missing. This sample carries 150,000 to 160,000 clones, 80% to 90% of them seen once, and the ten largest clones take more than 7.5%. The sequenced material came from peripheral blood. Receptor source: a woman aged 50 to 60 with acute or convalescent COVID-19.

The rearrangement joins TRBV5-1 to TRBJ2-5; D gene uncertain. From germline, CDR1 is SGHRS and CDR2 YFSETQ. This CDR3 has 15 amino acids. Between the trimmed V and J ends, which lost 3 bases and 2 bases, there was a span of 14 bases. The CDR3 sequence: CASSSTVIPQETQYF. DNA for the CDR3: TGCGCCAGCAGCTCTACCGTAATACCTCAAGAGACCCAGTACTTC. Combining the CDR3 with reference TRBV5-1 and TRBJ2-5 gives the whole variable domain KAGVTQTPRYLIKTRGQQVTLSCSPISGHRSVSWYQQTPGQGLQFLFEYFSETQRNKGNFPGRFSGRQFSNSRSEMNVSTLELGDSALYLCASSSTVIPQETQYFGPGTRLLVL.

CDR3 nucleotides: TGTGCCAGAAGCTTCCGCGGGGACACCGGGGAGCTGTTTTTT. Translating gives CARSFRGDTGELFF. The genes are TRBV5-3 and TRBJ2-2; a weak D match, TRBD2 (6 bases). TRBV5-3 carries the ORF label, with uncertain function. The CDR3 contains 14 residues. The V and J ends lost 2 bases and 3 bases respectively, with 8 bases between them.

Here the CDR3 DNA reads TGTGCCAGTAGTATAATGCCTAGCGCGAGCTCCTACGAGCAGTACTTC. Translating gives CASSIMPSASSYEQYF. The chain joins TRBV19 to TRBJ2-7; possibly TRBD2 for D (6 bases). In germline, CDR1 is LNHDA, CDR2 SQIVND (reference sequence). CDR3 length: 16 amino acids. Deletions cut 2 bases from V and 0 bases from J, with 14 bases between. Combining the CDR3 with reference TRBV19 and TRBJ2-7 gives the whole variable domain DGGITQSPKYLFRKEGQNVTLSCEQNLNHDAMYWYRQDPGQGLRLIYYSQIVNDFQKGDIAEGYSVSREKKESFPLTVTSAQKNPTAFYLCASSIMPSASSYEQYFGPGTRLTVT.

This clone has only one observation. The genes are TRBV7-8 and TRBJ1-2; 9 nucleotides line up with TRBD1. The germline gives CDR1 SGHVS, CDR2 FQNEAQ. Trimming cost V 2 bases and J 4 bases; bases outside gene matches: 11. This CDR3 contains 17 residues. CDR3 protein: CASSLTSTGGYFYGYTF. The CDR3 nucleotides are TGTGCCAGCAGCTTAACCTCGACAGGGGGTTATTTCTATGGCTACACCTTC.

The V and J genes are TRBV18 and TRBJ1-5, with a weak D call TRBD1 (6 bases). This CDR3 is 14 amino acids long. The ends were cut back, 5 bases at V and 5 bases at J, with 13 bases in the middle. Germline CDR1 reads KGHSH; CDR2 reads LQKENI. The CDR3 region is CASSEQGMDQPQHF. The DNA for the CDR3 is TGTGCCAGCTCAGAACAGGGTATGGATCAGCCCCAGCATTTT. Looking up the rest from reference TRBV18 and TRBJ1-5 gives the full variable domain: NAGVMQNPRHLVRRRGQEARLRCSPMKGHSHVYWYRQLPEEGLKFMVYLQKENIIDESGMPKERFSAEFPKEGPSILRIQQVVRGDSAAYFCASSEQGMDQPQHFGDGTRLSIL.

The V and J genes are TRBV5-4 and TRBJ2-1, with 9 bases that match TRBD2. The germline V gene has CDR1 SGHNT and CDR2 YYREEE (reference sequence). This CDR3 region has 17 residues. With 4 bases clipped from V and 0 bases from J, the junction kept 8 bases outside the gene matches. The CDR3 spells CASSPPSGKSSYNEQFF. The CDR3 coding sequence is TGTGCCAGCAGCCCCCCTAGCGGGAAAAGCTCCTACAATGAGCAGTTCTTC.

There are a few counts of this clone. The chain employs TRBV4-1 and TRBJ1-6; 7 nucleotides line up with TRBD1. The V gene end was trimmed by 5 bases and the J gene end by 1 base; junction bases not matched to a gene: 5. This CDR3 spans 16 amino acids. Germline CDR1 is MGHRA and CDR2 is YSYEKL. The CDR3 nucleotides read TGCGCCAGCAGCGCCAAACAGGGGTCCTATAATTCACCCCTCCACTTT. Amino acids: CASSAKQGSYNSPLHF.

This clone appeared a single time. The chain combines TRBV9 with TRBJ2-5, with 8 bases identical to TRBD2. The germline CDR1 and CDR2 sequences are SGDLS and YYNGEE. The CDR3 is 15 residues long. The J segment lost 4 bases and the V segment lost 0 bases, leaving 5 bases of the junction unmatched. Here the CDR3 reads CASSVAGGTRETQYF. The CDR3 region has the DNA TGTGCCAGCAGCGTAGCGGGGGGGACACGAGAGACCCAGTACTTC.

The V call is TRBV27, the J call TRBJ1-3, with D possibly being TRBD1 (6 bases). V lost 5 bases to trimming and J lost 0 bases, with 14 bases between them. This CDR3 region has 16 residues. The germline CDR1 and CDR2 sequences are MNHEY and SMNVEV (reference sequence). The CDR3 sequence: CASSQTGLISGNTIYF. The CDR3 bases are TGTGCCAGCAGTCAGACAGGACTGATCTCTGGAAACACCATATATTTT.

The chain employs TRBV11-2 and TRBJ2-1; 12 bases are a match to TRBD2. Germline CDR1 SGHAT, CDR2 FQNNGV. V shed 5 bases, J shed 0 bases, and the junction held 2 bases outside the gene matches. The CDR3 runs to 16 residues. CDR3 sequence reads: CASSRLAGASYNEQFF. CDR3 DNA sequence: TGTGCCAGCAGCCGACTAGCGGGGGCCTCCTACAATGAGCAGTTCTTC.

The rearrangement links TRBV11-3 to TRBJ2-7; TRBD2 matches 9 bases. The CDR3 length is 15 residues. CDR1 and CDR2 from the germline V gene are SGHNT and YENEEA. V dropped 2 bases and J dropped 5; count of bases not matched to a gene: 7. DNA of the CDR3: TGTGCCAGCAGCTTATACGCTAGCGGGACTCACGAGCAGTACTTC. It is translated as CASSLYASGTHEQYF.